This T cell receptor (beta chain) derives from a study of T cell responses to AZD1222 COVID-19 vaccine. Notes on the study in general: Vaccine-associated CD4 TCRs ranged over spike, dominating at 160-218 and 743-854. The donors showed a predominance of white British ancestry and of females, with possible underestimation of clonal diversity.

On this clone itself: Its antigen remains unknown.

The repertoire was sequenced with immunoSEQ multiplex PCR; TCRdb's copy has only in-frame clones and lacks some. The sample lists some 74,000 clones, 70% to 90% occurring once. This specimen was peripheral blood, taken 28 days after the second AZD1222 dose. The clonotype originates from an adult who received the AZD1222 COVID-19 vaccine.

The CDR3 DNA sequence: TGTGCCAGCAGCCCCTCGGGGGCCGTTGCAACTAATGAAAAACTGTTTTTT. Translating gives CASSPSGAVATNEKLFF. The gene calls are TRBV7-9 and TRBJ1-4; perhaps TRBD1 as D (6 bases). Germline values: CDR1 SEHNR, CDR2 FQNEAQ (reference sequence). This CDR3 is 17 amino acids long. V was trimmed by 5 bases and J by 0 bases, leaving 16 bases between them.